These 16 T cell receptor beta chains were sequenced from one sample in a study of immune evolution from preneoplasia to lung adenocarcinoma. Repertoires were generated with immunoSEQ multiplex PCR, while TCRdb's copy carries only in-frame clones and drops some. The sample holds 3,000 to 4,500 clones, just under 80% seen once. The sequenced sample was FFPE adjacent normal lung tissue. These receptor sequences come from a person aged 60-79 years with lung adenocarcinoma.

The J gene is TRBJ1-2, the V gene TRBV5-1; 9 bases line up with TRBD1. Germline lookup yields CDR1 SGHRS and CDR2 YFSETQ. The CDR3 has 14 amino acids. V lost 3 bases to trimming and J lost 6 bases; unmatched junction nucleotides: 6. CDR3 amino acids: CASSWGTGSNGYTF. The DNA for the CDR3 is TGCGCCAGCAGCTGGGGGACAGGGTCTAATGGCTACACCTTC. The variable domain in full, with the rest retrieved from reference TRBV5-1 and TRBJ1-2, is KAGVTQTPRYLIKTRGQQVTLSCSPISGHRSVSWYQQTPGQGLQFLFEYFSETQRNKGNFPGRFSGRQFSNSRSEMNVSTLELGDSALYLCASSWGTGSNGYTFGSGTRLTVV.

The V and J genes are TRBV5-6 and TRBJ2-7; D may correspond to TRBD1 or TRBD2 (7 bases each). The CDR3 is 12 amino acids. The germline V gene has CDR1 SGHDT and CDR2 YYEEEE. The V gene lost 5 bases and the J gene lost 7 bases, with 13 bases spanning the gap. Written as DNA, the CDR3 is TGTGCCAGCAGTAGGGGGCGGGGGGAGCAGTACTTC. It specifies CASSRGRGEQYF.

The CDR3 loop is CASREGGSYEQYF. The CDR3 DNA is TGTGCCAGCAGAGAGGGGGGCTCCTACGAGCAGTACTTC. This chain uses TRBV25-1 with TRBJ2-7; D tentatively fits TRBD1 or TRBD2 (6 bases each). V was clipped by 6 bases and J by 0 bases, with 9 bases between them. The CDR3 is 13 residues long. Germline CDR1 is MGHDK and CDR2 is SYGVNS.

The rearrangement uses TRBV29-1 and TRBJ1-5, with a tentative D call TRBD1 (5 bases). Trimming took 4 bases from V and 4 from J, leaving 11 bases between them. In germline, CDR1 is SQVTM, CDR2 ANQGSEA. The CDR3 is 13 amino acids. CDR3 amino acids: CSVVSGNNQPQHF. The DNA of the CDR3 is TGCAGCGTTGTGTCAGGGAATAATCAGCCCCAGCATTTT. The whole variable domain, filled in from reference TRBV29-1 and TRBJ1-5, reads SAVISQKPSRDICQRGTSLTIQCQVDSQVTMMFWYRQQPGQSLTLIATANQGSEATYESGFVIDKFPISRPNLTFSTLTVSNMSPEDSSIYLCSVVSGNNQPQHFGDGTRLSIL.

The chain uses TRBV6-5 and TRBJ2-1; D may match TRBD1 or TRBD2 (5 bases each). V was trimmed by 7 bases and J by 9 bases, leaving 16 bases between them. The germline V gene encodes CDR1 MNHEY and CDR2 SVGAGI. The CDR3 covers 13 residues. The CDR3 DNA reads TGTGCCAGCAAGGGACCGGGGAATGGTGAGCAGTTCTTC. The encoded protein is CASKGPGNGEQFF.

This clone rates as large. The rearrangement links TRBV2 to TRBJ2-5, with D hard to call. Per the germline V gene, CDR1 is SNHLY and CDR2 is FYNNEI. CDR3 length equals 10 residues. Trimming stripped 1 base from V and 6 bases from J, with 0 bases between. CDR3 residues: CASSEETQYF. The CDR3 DNA reads TGTGCCAGCAGTGAAGAGACCCAGTACTTC.

This chain connects TRBV7-9 to TRBJ2-3; 9 bases map to TRBD2. The CDR3 loop spans 16 amino acids. J lost 6 bases, V lost 0 bases, and 7 bases had no gene match. Germline V CDR1 and CDR2: SEHNR, FQNEAQ (reference sequence). This chain's CDR3 is CASSLASGRYGDTQYF. CDR3 nucleotide sequence: TGTGCCAGCAGCTTAGCGAGCGGGAGGTACGGGGATACGCAGTATTTT.

The chain carries TRBV6-5 and TRBJ1-2, with 8 bases fitting TRBD1. Germline V gene lookup returns CDR1 MNHEY and CDR2 SVGAGI. With 5 bases clipped from V and 8 bases from J, the junction kept 7 bases outside the gene matches. This CDR3 is built from 13 residues. The CDR3 DNA reads TGTGCCAGCAGTCAAGGACAGGGCCGCGGCTACACCTTC. It translates to CASSQGQGRGYTF.

The V and J genes are TRBV5-6 and TRBJ2-1; D tentatively reads TRBD1 or TRBD2 (5 bases each). The germline V gene encodes CDR1 SGHDT and CDR2 YYEEEE. Trimming cost V 4 bases and J 0 bases, with 14 bases left between them. The CDR3 spans 16 residues. CDR3 nucleotides: TGTGCCAGCAGCCCCGGGACGCCCAACTCCTACAATGAGCAGTTCTTC. This translates into CASSPGTPNSYNEQFF.

The gene calls are TRBV19 and TRBJ2-5; TRBD1 matches 8 bases. The germline gives CDR1 LNHDA, CDR2 SQIVND (reference sequence). The junction had 11 bases not matched to a gene; V was cut back by 5 bases and J by 6 bases. The CDR3 runs to 15 residues. For the CDR3, the DNA is TGTGCCAGTAGTTACGGACAGGGCGTTCTGAAGACCCAGTACTTC. As protein: CASSYGQGVLKTQYF. Using reference TRBV19 and TRBJ2-5 for the parts outside the CDR3, the full variable domain is DGGITQSPKYLFRKEGQNVTLSCEQNLNHDAMYWYRQDPGQGLRLIYYSQIVNDFQKGDIAEGYSVSREKKESFPLTVTSAQKNPTAFYLCASSYGQGVLKTQYFGPGTRLLVL.

V and J are TRBV30 and TRBJ2-2, with D maybe TRBD2 (6 bases). Trimming removed 2 bases from V and 4 bases from J, with 11 bases in between. This CDR3 contains 14 residues. Germline V gene lookup returns CDR1 GTSNPN and CDR2 SVGIG (reference sequence). The CDR3 region is CAWSLDGSTGELFF. CDR3 DNA sequence: TGTGCCTGGAGTCTAGACGGGAGCACCGGGGAGCTGTTTTTT.

This clone was detected a few times. The chain recombines TRBV6-5 with TRBJ2-1, with 9 nucleotides matching TRBD1. Germline CDR1 is MNHEY and CDR2 is SVGAGI. The CDR3 covers 15 residues. Unmatched junction bases numbered 10, after V lost 7 bases and J lost 6 bases. The CDR3 region has the DNA TGTGCCAGCACCCGACAGGGGGAGGCTTTCAATGAGCAGTTCTTC. Residues: CASTRQGEAFNEQFF.

This chain connects TRBV4-2 to TRBJ2-2, with 7 bases matching TRBD2. Germline CDR1 and CDR2: LGHNA and YNFKEQ. This CDR3 has 12 residues. The J segment lost 7 bases and the V segment lost 6 bases, leaving 2 bases of the junction unmatched. The CDR3 spells CASRGGSGELFF. The CDR3 DNA sequence: TGTGCCAGCAGAGGCGGGAGCGGGGAGCTGTTTTTT.

This chain joins TRBV15 and TRBJ2-1; 9 nucleotides align to TRBD2. From germline, CDR1 is LNHNV and CDR2 YYDKDF (reference sequence). J lost 4 bases, V lost 5 bases, and 6 bases had no gene match. The CDR3 extends over 15 amino acids. CDR3 amino acids: CATSGTSGHYNEQFF. For the CDR3, the DNA is TGTGCCACCAGCGGTACTAGCGGGCATTACAATGAGCAGTTCTTC. The whole variable domain, remainder taken from reference TRBV15 and TRBJ2-1, is DAMVIQNPRYQVTQFGKPVTLSCSQTLNHNVMYWYQQKSSQAPKLLFHYYDKDFNNEADTPDNFQSRRPNTSFCFLDIRSPGLGDTAMYLCATSGTSGHYNEQFFGPGTRLTVL.

The chain links TRBV28 to TRBJ1-2; D perhaps matches TRBD1 (5 bases). With 2 bases removed from V and 4 bases from J, the gap between germline ends came to 17 bases. This CDR3 is built from 16 residues. CDR1 and CDR2 from the germline V gene are MDHEN and SYDVKM. The CDR3 DNA reads TGTGCCAGCAGTTTACGGGCAGGGAGGGGCAGCTATGGCTACACCTTC. Protein: CASSLRAGRGSYGYTF.

The chain uses TRBV9 and TRBJ2-2; possible D gene TRBD1, 5 bases. This CDR3 spans 14 amino acids. V lost 2 bases and J lost 4, with 9 bases in between. Germline assignment: CDR1 SGDLS and CDR2 YYNGEE. In DNA, the CDR3 is TGTGCCAGCAGCGTCACAGGATCCACCGGGGAGCTGTTTTTT. Translated, it gives CASSVTGSTGELFF.